In this sample, the clone carrying this T cell receptor beta chain turned up many times. Its matching antigen is unknown. The CDR3 contains 13 residues. The V and J ends lost 8 bases and 5 bases respectively, with 15 bases between them. Per the germline V gene, CDR1 is MNHEY and CDR2 is SVGAGI. Donors had nominal health at sampling but likely had unrecorded immune exposures. The data were taken from a study of cytomegalovirus exposure and HLA in healthy donors. Study-wide points: A later analysis reportedly found that, within productive TCRs, an Asian-associated ancestry cluster had fewer N-insertions than the mean observed across the approximately 690 donors.

Use of 60 Vbeta and 13 Jbeta primers characterized the PCR. The method was immunoSEQ multiplex PCR; TCRdb's version includes in-frame clones alone and lacks a portion of them. The top ten hold around 6% of the sample, which has 200,000 or so clones, more than 65% seen once. Sequenced: PBMCs. V is TRBV6-5 and J is TRBJ1-1; D is perhaps TRBD1 (5 bases). The TCR sequence derives from a woman aged 25 to 39 in good health and CMV-seropositive. The CDR3 DNA reads TGTGCCAGCGGGGCAGGGCCTCGTACTGAAGCTTTCTTT. It translates to CASGAGPRTEAFF.